The 9 T cell receptor beta chains below all came from one sample that was sequenced in a study of blood T cell repertoires in COVID-19. The table came from immunoSEQ multiplex PCR; TCRdb's copy has only in-frame clones and leaves some out. The data hold about 200,000 clones, with 89% observed a single time. Sequenced material: peripheral blood. All receptors come from a woman in her 40s with acute or convalescent COVID-19.

The chain employs TRBV5-8 and TRBJ2-7, with 9 bases lining up with TRBD1. J was trimmed by 2 bases and V by 0 bases; bases with no gene match: 3. The CDR3 length is 15 residues. Germline loops: CDR1 SGHTS, CDR2 YDEGEE. The CDR3 nucleotides read TGTGCCAGCAGCTTGGTGGGACAGGGTCCCTACGAGCAGTACGTC. Translation: CASSLVGQGPYEQYV.

The rearrangement joins TRBV7-8 to TRBJ2-2; 9 nucleotides agree with TRBD1. Germline CDR1 reads SGHVS; CDR2 reads FQNEAQ. This CDR3 contains 16 residues. V was pared by 4 bases and J by 5 bases, with 8 bases of the junction left unmatched. In DNA, the CDR3 is TGTGCCAGCAGCTACCTGGACAGGGGAGGAACCGGGGAGCTGTTTTTT. Residues: CASSYLDRGGTGELFF.

This clone came up a few times. V and J are TRBV6-4 and TRBJ2-3; 10 bases align to TRBD2. CDR1 MRHNA and CDR2 SNTAGT come from the germline V gene. This CDR3 has 17 amino acids. With 0 bases clipped from V and 4 bases from J, the junction kept 7 bases outside the gene matches. The CDR3 reads CASSDSSSAGGADTQYF. In DNA, the CDR3 is TGTGCCAGCAGTGACTCGAGTTCAGCGGGGGGGGCAGATACGCAGTATTTT.

This clone showed up just a few times. This chain joins TRBV3-1 (or the pseudogene TRBV3-2) and TRBJ1-1; 8 bases are shared with TRBD1. This CDR3 region has 14 residues. The V gene end was trimmed by 4 bases and the J gene end by 5 bases; junction bases not matched to a gene: 6. CDR1 LGHDT and CDR2 YNNKEL come from the germline V gene (reference sequence). The CDR3 loop is CASSPRTGQTEAFF. The CDR3 DNA is TGTGCCAGCAGCCCTCGGACAGGGCAAACTGAAGCTTTCTTT.

V is TRBV18 and J is TRBJ2-3; possible D gene TRBD2, 5 bases. V lost 5 bases and J lost 3, with 24 bases in between. CDR3 length: 18 amino acids. CDR1 and CDR2 from the germline V gene are KGHSH and LQKENI. The CDR3 spells CASSVLAIANRGTDTQYF. CDR3 nucleotides: TGTGCCAGCTCAGTTTTGGCGATCGCAAACCGGGGTACAGATACGCAGTATTTT. Variable domain in full (rest from reference TRBV18 and TRBJ2-3): NAGVMQNPRHLVRRRGQEARLRCSPMKGHSHVYWYRQLPEEGLKFMVYLQKENIIDESGMPKERFSAEFPKEGPSILRIQQVVRGDSAAYFCASSVLAIANRGTDTQYFGPGTRLTVL.

The chain employs TRBV20-1 and TRBJ1-5; weak D call: TRBD1 (5 bases). The ends were cut back, 5 bases at V and 7 bases at J, with 18 bases in the middle. The CDR3 contains 14 residues. Germline CDR1 DFQATT, CDR2 SNEGSKA (reference sequence). CDR3 sequence (DNA): TGCAGTGCTCGTGGGACCCTCAGGGAACAGCCCCAGCATTTT. Its protein product is CSARGTLREQPQHF.

This sequence joins TRBV11-2 and TRBJ1-2, with D perhaps matching TRBD1 (5 bases). Trimming removed 0 bases from V and 7 bases from J, with 6 bases in between. Germline loops: CDR1 SGHAT, CDR2 FQNNGV. The CDR3 has 12 amino acids. The CDR3: CASSLDRVGYTF. DNA for the CDR3: TGTGCCAGCAGCTTAGACAGGGTTGGCTACACCTTC.

In nucleotides, the CDR3 is TGCGCCAGCAGCGACGGACAGGGGGCAGCTAATGAAAAACTGTTTTTT. Protein sequence: CASSDGQGAANEKLFF. The J gene is TRBJ1-4, the V gene TRBV5-1, with 11 bases matching TRBD1. J lost 3 bases, V lost 4 bases, and 5 bases had no gene match. Germline CDR1 reads SGHRS; CDR2 reads YFSETQ. The length of the CDR3 is 16 residues.

The chain has TRBV7-6 and TRBJ1-3; the D gene is possibly TRBD1 (5 bases). V gave up 1 base and J gave up 3 bases, with 13 bases separating them. This CDR3 is built from 16 residues. Per germline, CDR1 SGHVS and CDR2 FNYEAQ. The DNA for the CDR3 is TGTGCCAGCAGCTTAGAAGCCGGGGGTGGTGGAAACACCATATATTTT. Translated: CASSLEAGGGGNTIYF.